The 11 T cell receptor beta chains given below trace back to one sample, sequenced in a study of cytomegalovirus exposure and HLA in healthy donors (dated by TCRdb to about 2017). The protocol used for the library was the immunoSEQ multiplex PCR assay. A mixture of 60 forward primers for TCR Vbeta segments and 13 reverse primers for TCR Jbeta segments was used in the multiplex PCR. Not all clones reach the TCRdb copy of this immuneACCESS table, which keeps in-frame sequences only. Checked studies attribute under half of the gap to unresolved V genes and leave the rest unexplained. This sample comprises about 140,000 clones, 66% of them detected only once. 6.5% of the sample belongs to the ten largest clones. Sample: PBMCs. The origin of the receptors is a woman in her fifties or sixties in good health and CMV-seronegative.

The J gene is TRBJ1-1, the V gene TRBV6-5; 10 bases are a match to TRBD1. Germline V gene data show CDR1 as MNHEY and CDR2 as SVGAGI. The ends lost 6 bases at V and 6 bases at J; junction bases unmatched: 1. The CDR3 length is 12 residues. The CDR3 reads CASSGTGAEAFF. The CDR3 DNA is TGTGCCAGCAGCGGGACAGGGGCTGAAGCTTTCTTT.

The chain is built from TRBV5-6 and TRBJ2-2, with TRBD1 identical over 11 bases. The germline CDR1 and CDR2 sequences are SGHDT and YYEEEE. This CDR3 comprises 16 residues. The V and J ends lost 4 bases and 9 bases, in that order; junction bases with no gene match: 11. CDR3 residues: CASSADRGRRTRELFF. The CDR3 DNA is TGTGCCAGCAGCGCGGACAGGGGGCGAAGAACCAGGGAGCTGTTTTTT.

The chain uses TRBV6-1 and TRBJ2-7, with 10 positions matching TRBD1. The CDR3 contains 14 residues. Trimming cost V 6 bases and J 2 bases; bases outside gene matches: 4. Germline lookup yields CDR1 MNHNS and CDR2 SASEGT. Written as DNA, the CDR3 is TGTGCCAGCAGAATGACAGGGGGCCCCTACGAGCAGTACTTC. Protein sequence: CASRMTGGPYEQYF.

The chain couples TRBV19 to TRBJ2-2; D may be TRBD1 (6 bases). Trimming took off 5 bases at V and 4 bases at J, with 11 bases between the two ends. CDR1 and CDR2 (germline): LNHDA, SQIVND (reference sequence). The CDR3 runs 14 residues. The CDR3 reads CASSFSRGTGELFF. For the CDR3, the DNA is TGTGCCAGTAGTTTTAGCAGGGGCACCGGGGAGCTGTTTTTT. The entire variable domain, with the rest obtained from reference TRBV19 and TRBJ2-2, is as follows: DGGITQSPKYLFRKEGQNVTLSCEQNLNHDAMYWYRQDPGQGLRLIYYSQIVNDFQKGDIAEGYSVSREKKESFPLTVTSAQKNPTAFYLCASSFSRGTGELFFGEGSRLTVL.

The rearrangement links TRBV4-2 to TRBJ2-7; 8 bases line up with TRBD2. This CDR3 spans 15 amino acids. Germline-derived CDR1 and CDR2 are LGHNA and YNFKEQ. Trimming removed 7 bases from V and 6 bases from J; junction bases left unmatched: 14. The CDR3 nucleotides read TGTGCCAGCAACTCCACCGGGACTAGTCAGTGCGAGCAGTACTTC. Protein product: CASNSTGTSQCEQYF.

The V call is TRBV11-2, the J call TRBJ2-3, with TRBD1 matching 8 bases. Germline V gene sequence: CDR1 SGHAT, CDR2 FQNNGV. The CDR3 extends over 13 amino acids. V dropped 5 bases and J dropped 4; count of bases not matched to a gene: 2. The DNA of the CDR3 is TGTGCCAGCAGCACAGGGGGACCAGATACGCAGTATTTT. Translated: CASSTGGPDTQYF.

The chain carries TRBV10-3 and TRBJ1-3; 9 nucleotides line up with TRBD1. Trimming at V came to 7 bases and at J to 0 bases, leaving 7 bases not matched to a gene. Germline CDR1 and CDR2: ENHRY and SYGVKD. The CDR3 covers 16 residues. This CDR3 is CAIKMTGGSSGNTIYF. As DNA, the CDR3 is TGTGCCATCAAGATGACAGGGGGGAGCTCTGGAAACACCATATATTTT.

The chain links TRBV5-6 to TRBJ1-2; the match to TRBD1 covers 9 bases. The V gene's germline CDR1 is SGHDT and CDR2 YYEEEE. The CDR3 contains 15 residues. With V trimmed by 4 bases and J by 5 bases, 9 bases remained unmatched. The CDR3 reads CASSRRGQGRYGYTF. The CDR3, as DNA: TGTGCCAGCAGCAGACGAGGACAGGGGAGGTATGGCTACACCTTC.

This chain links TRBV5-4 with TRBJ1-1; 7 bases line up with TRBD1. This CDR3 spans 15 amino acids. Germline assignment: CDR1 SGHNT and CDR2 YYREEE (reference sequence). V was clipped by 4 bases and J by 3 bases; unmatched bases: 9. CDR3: CASSGHRGADTEAFF. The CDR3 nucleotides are TGTGCCAGCAGCGGACACAGGGGTGCGGACACTGAAGCTTTCTTT.

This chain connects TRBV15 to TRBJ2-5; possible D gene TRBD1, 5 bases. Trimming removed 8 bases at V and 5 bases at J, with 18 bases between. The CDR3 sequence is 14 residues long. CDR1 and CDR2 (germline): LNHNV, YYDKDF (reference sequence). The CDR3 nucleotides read TGTGCCACCGCCAAGGCCAGGGTTGGGGAGACCCAGTACTTC. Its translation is CATAKARVGETQYF.

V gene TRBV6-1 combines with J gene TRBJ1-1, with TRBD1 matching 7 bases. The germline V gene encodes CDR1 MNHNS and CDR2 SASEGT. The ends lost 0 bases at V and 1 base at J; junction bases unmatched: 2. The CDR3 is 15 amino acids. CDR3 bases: TGTGCCAGCAGTGAAGCCCCAGGGGGGAACACTGAAGCTTTCTTT. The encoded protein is CASSEAPGGNTEAFF.